These 14 T cell receptor beta chains came from one sample sequenced in a study of T cell changes during pregnancy in multiple sclerosis. Clones were sequenced by immunoSEQ multiplex PCR, and TCRdb holds only the in-frame ones, with some missing. Altogether around 40,000 clones are present, about 90% being singletons, with the ten largest covering around 0.78%. Sample: CD4+ T cells from peripheral blood mononuclear cells, taken in the third trimester of pregnancy. These receptors all stem from a female donor with multiple sclerosis, enrolled in a pregnancy study.

The rearrangement joins TRBV19 to TRBJ2-7, with D possibly being TRBD1 (8 bases). The CDR3 is made up of 13 amino acids. Looked up from germline, CDR1 is LNHDA and CDR2 is SQIVND (reference sequence). V dropped 8 bases and J dropped 3 bases, with 14 bases sitting between them. The CDR3 DNA is TGTGCCAGTGCCTACAGGGGGGGCTACGAGCAGTACTTC. Translated, it gives CASAYRGGYEQYF.

The J gene is TRBJ2-7, the V gene TRBV18, with TRBD2 identical over 16 bases. The germline V gene has CDR1 KGHSH and CDR2 LQKENI. The CDR3 loop spans 15 amino acids. The V gene end was trimmed by 5 bases and the J gene end by 6 bases; junction bases not matched to a gene: 4. The CDR3 DNA follows: TGTGCCAGCTCAGATGGGACTAGCGGGAGGGCCGAGCAGTACTTC. It yields the protein CASSDGTSGRAEQYF.

The chain joins TRBV6-1 to TRBJ2-7, with TRBD1 identical over 7 bases. The germline gives CDR1 MNHNS, CDR2 SASEGT. This CDR3 contains 13 residues. V dropped 6 bases and J dropped 3; count of bases not matched to a gene: 5. The CDR3 nucleotides are TGTGCCAGCAGAGTAGGACAGGACTACGAGCAGTACTTC. Its translation is CASRVGQDYEQYF.

This clone was detected only once. The rearrangement uses TRBV7-3 and TRBJ1-2; the match to TRBD1 covers 11 bases. V was pared by 4 bases and J by 5 bases, with 9 bases of the junction left unmatched. Per the germline V gene, CDR1 is SGHTA and CDR2 is FQGTGA. CDR3 length: 16 amino acids. CDR3 coding DNA: TGTGCCAGCAGCTCGGACGCCGGGACAGGGGGGTATGGCTACACCTTC. It is translated as CASSSDAGTGGYGYTF.

The CDR3 DNA reads TGTGCCAGCAGTTTTCAGGCGGACACGCCCCAGCATTTT. Translated: CASSFQADTPQHF. The genes are TRBV28 and TRBJ1-5; D perhaps matches TRBD1 (5 bases). The CDR3 covers 13 residues. The V gene's germline CDR1 is MDHEN and CDR2 SYDVKM. V gave up 3 bases and J gave up 9 bases, with 12 bases separating them.

V usage is TRBV5-1 and J usage is TRBJ2-7; 12 bases agree with TRBD2. With 4 bases clipped from V and 7 bases from J, the junction kept 9 bases outside the gene matches. The CDR3 runs 15 residues. Germline V gives CDR1 SGHRS, CDR2 YFSETQ. The CDR3 coding sequence is TGCGCCAGCAGCCCGACTAGCGGGGGAGAGGGGGAGCAGTACTTC. Its translation: CASSPTSGGEGEQYF.

The rearrangement joins TRBV5-1 to TRBJ2-5, with D uncertain. Germline CDR1 reads SGHRS; CDR2 reads YFSETQ. Trimming took off 6 bases at V and 1 base at J, with 19 bases between the two ends. The CDR3 covers 16 residues. CDR3 protein: CASTPQPASSQETQYF. CDR3 bases: TGCGCCAGCACCCCCCAACCCGCGTCCTCCCAAGAGACCCAGTACTTC.

The chain couples TRBV28 to TRBJ1-1; maybe TRBD1 (5 bases). The CDR3 loop spans 15 amino acids. V was trimmed by 4 bases and J by 3 bases, leaving 15 bases between them. Germline CDR1 MDHEN, CDR2 SYDVKM. This chain's CDR3 is CASSSSGTVYTEAFF. CDR3 DNA: TGTGCCAGCAGTTCCTCCGGGACTGTGTACACTGAAGCTTTCTTT.

This chain joins TRBV18 and TRBJ1-2; D is unresolved. V gave up 1 base and J gave up 1 base, with 16 bases separating them. The CDR3 spans 17 residues. Germline CDR1 reads KGHSH; CDR2 reads LQKENI. The CDR3 DNA is TGTGCCAGCTCACCACGTGAGGGTGGAGGTTTTAACTATGGCTACACCTTC. Its translation: CASSPREGGGFNYGYTF.

As DNA, the CDR3 is TGTGCCAGTAGTCCGGGTTGGCGGGGCCGTATCTCTGCCGGGGAGCTGTTTTTT. Protein: CASSPGWRGRISAGELFF. V is TRBV19 and J is TRBJ2-2; D is perhaps TRBD2 (6 bases). Germline V lookup: CDR1 LNHDA, CDR2 SQIVND (reference sequence). CDR3 length equals 18 residues. Trimming took off 5 bases at V and 6 bases at J, with 25 bases between the two ends.

The chain employs TRBV2 and TRBJ1-4; D ambiguous. Per germline, CDR1 SNHLY and CDR2 FYNNEI. The V and J ends lost 6 bases and 1 base respectively, with 12 bases between them. The CDR3 spans 15 residues. The chain's CDR3 is CASRLGAGTNEKLFF. CDR3 bases: TGTGCCAGCAGACTTGGCGCAGGAACTAATGAAAAACTGTTTTTT.

DNA for the CDR3: TGTGCCAGCAGCGTAGCGGGAGGGCCGGGGGAGACCCAGTACTTC. It is translated as CASSVAGGPGETQYF. V usage is TRBV9 and J usage is TRBJ2-5, with 8 bases fitting TRBD2. This CDR3 comprises 15 residues. Germline-derived CDR1 and CDR2 are SGDLS and YYNGEE. The V and J ends lost 0 bases and 5 bases, in that order; junction bases with no gene match: 6.

This clone was observed a single time. The chain combines TRBV7-2 with TRBJ2-5, with 11 nucleotides matching TRBD2. V gave up 0 bases and J gave up 4 bases; unmatched junction bases: 1. The CDR3 has 15 amino acids. CDR1 SGHTA and CDR2 FQGNSA come from the germline V gene. CDR3 residues: CASSLASGRAETQYF. CDR3 bases: TGTGCCAGCAGCTTAGCTAGCGGGAGGGCAGAGACCCAGTACTTC. The entire variable domain, with the rest obtained from reference TRBV7-2 and TRBJ2-5, is as follows: GAGVSQSPSNKVTEKGKDVELRCDPISGHTALYWYRQSLGQGLEFLIYFQGNSAPDKSGLPSDRFSAERTGGSVSTLTIQRTQQEDSAVYLCASSLASGRAETQYFGPGTRLLVL.

V gene TRBV7-2 combines with J gene TRBJ1-5; unclear D gene. Trimming stripped 5 bases from V and 0 bases from J, with 8 bases between. Per the germline V gene, CDR1 is SGHTA and CDR2 is FQGNSA. The CDR3 is made up of 14 amino acids. The CDR3 sequence is CASSQRYSNQPQHF. The DNA of the CDR3 is TGTGCCAGCAGCCAACGCTATAGCAATCAGCCCCAGCATTTT. Based on the CDR3 plus reference TRBV7-2 and TRBJ1-5, the full variable domain is GAGVSQSPSNKVTEKGKDVELRCDPISGHTALYWYRQSLGQGLEFLIYFQGNSAPDKSGLPSDRFSAERTGGSVSTLTIQRTQQEDSAVYLCASSQRYSNQPQHFGDGTRLSIL.